A single sample is the source of the 24 T cell receptor beta chains below, sequenced in a study of cytomegalovirus exposure and HLA in healthy donors. Amplification used 60 Vbeta primers and 13 Jbeta primers. The repertoire was sequenced with immunoSEQ multiplex PCR; TCRdb's copy has only in-frame clones and lacks some. The top ten hold over 1.5% of the sample, which has over 55,000 clones, about 80% seen once. Sequencing input: PBMCs. The receptors originated from a man in his forties in good health and CMV-seronegative.

This clone was detected only a few times. The genes are TRBV5-1 and TRBJ2-7; D is ambiguous. V was pared by 1 base and J by 2 bases, with 13 bases between. CDR3 size: 15 residues. Per the germline V gene, CDR1 is SGHRS and CDR2 is YFSETQ. CDR3 in amino acids: CASSLFADKTYEQYF. Written as DNA, the CDR3 is TGCGCCAGCAGCTTGTTCGCGGATAAGACCTACGAGCAGTACTTC.

This clone was observed a few times. This chain connects TRBV7-9 to TRBJ1-5; no clear D. Trimming cost V 0 bases and J 0 bases, with 3 bases left between them. The germline CDR1 and CDR2 sequences are SEHNR and FQNEAQ (reference sequence). The CDR3 contains 14 residues. The CDR3, as DNA: TGTGCCAGCAGCTTAGCTATTAGCAATCAGCCCCAGCATTTT. This gives the protein CASSLAISNQPQHF.

The V gene is TRBV9, the J gene TRBJ2-1; 12 positions agree with TRBD2. Germline CDR1 is SGDLS and CDR2 is YYNGEE. The CDR3 spans 15 residues. Trimming cost V 0 bases and J 10 bases; bases outside gene matches: 5. CDR3 DNA: TGTGCCAGCAGCGTAGCTAGCGGGGGGGAAGGAGAGCAGTTCTTC. It encodes CASSVASGGEGEQFF.

This clone showed up just once. Compared with germline, one end of the junction differs, possibly owing to a read error. The same CDR3 also results from other DNA sequences found in this sample. The J gene is TRBJ1-2, the V gene TRBV5-1; D might be TRBD1 (5 bases). The germline V gene has CDR1 SGHRS and CDR2 YFSETQ. This CDR3 comprises 14 residues. The CDR3 nucleotides are TGCGCTAGCAGCTTGGCGGGGGGAGACTATGGCTACACCTTC. Encoded protein: CASSLAGGDYGYTF.

This clone was counted a few times. This CDR3 reads CASSQHRDIYGNQPQHF. The DNA of the CDR3 is TGCGCCAGCAGCCAGCACCGGGATATTTATGGCAATCAGCCCCAGCATTTT. The V call is TRBV4-3, the J call TRBJ1-5; no clear D. CDR3 length equals 17 residues. The germline CDR1 and CDR2 sequences are LGHNA and YSLEER. V was cut by 3 bases and J by 2 bases, with 17 bases left in between.

As to this clone: The junction and the germline gene differ at one end; a read error may be behind it. The rearrangement links TRBV5-4 to TRBJ2-5; D is unresolved. The CDR3 extends over 12 amino acids. Looked up from germline, CDR1 is SGHNT and CDR2 is YYREEE (reference sequence). The CDR3 DNA sequence: TGTGCCAGCTCCTCGGAACAAGAGGCCCAGTACTTC. The encoded protein is CASSSEQEAQYF.

The rearrangement joins TRBV10-3 to TRBJ1-1; a possible D gene is TRBD1 (6 bases). V dropped 6 bases and J dropped 2 bases, with 19 bases sitting between them. Germline V CDR1 and CDR2: ENHRY, SYGVKD. The CDR3 runs 16 residues. CDR3 bases: TGTGCCATCAGGGATAGAGGGGGGGCACCTAACACTGAAGCTTTCTTT. Its protein product is CAIRDRGGAPNTEAFF.

The V and J genes are TRBV2 and TRBJ2-7; possibly TRBD1 for D (6 bases). The CDR3 length is 14 residues. Germline V gene data show CDR1 as SNHLY and CDR2 as FYNNEI. Trimming removed 8 bases from V and 0 bases from J, with 14 bases in between. The CDR3 coding sequence is TGTGCCAGCGTCGTCCAGGGGAACTCCTACGAGCAGTACTTC. It codes for CASVVQGNSYEQYF.

The table lists this clone with a count of one. V usage is TRBV25-1 and J usage is TRBJ2-6; 7 positions agree with TRBD1. CDR1 and CDR2 from the germline V gene are MGHDK and SYGVNS. This CDR3 is 18 amino acids long. V was clipped by 4 bases and J by 0 bases; unmatched bases: 9. Here the CDR3 reads CASSASGQTNSGANVLTF. CDR3 bases: TGTGCCAGCAGTGCCTCGGGACAGACTAACTCTGGGGCCAACGTCCTGACTTTC.

V and J are TRBV4-3 and TRBJ1-1; D not certain. Germline V CDR1 and CDR2: LGHNA, YSLEER. The length of the CDR3 is 15 residues. V gave up 4 bases and J gave up 0 bases, with 12 bases separating them. This CDR3 reads CASSRLTGVNTEAFF. In DNA, the CDR3 is TGCGCCAGCAGCCGCCTAACCGGGGTGAACACTGAAGCTTTCTTT.

The chain carries TRBV12-5 and TRBJ1-5; 8 positions match TRBD1. CDR1 is LGHNT, CDR2 FRNRAP, per germline. This CDR3 region has 15 residues. The ends lost 2 bases at V and 2 bases at J; junction bases unmatched: 2. The CDR3 DNA sequence: TGTGCTAGTGGTTTGACAGGGGGTGGCAATCAGCCCCAGCATTTT. This translates into CASGLTGGGNQPQHF. The full variable domain, rest sourced from reference TRBV12-5 and TRBJ1-5, is DARVTQTPRHKVTEMGQEVTMRCQPILGHNTVFWYRQTMMQGLELLAYFRNRAPLDDSGMPKDRFSAEMPDATLATLKIQPSEPRDSAVYFCASGLTGGGNQPQHFGDGTRLSIL.

The chain combines TRBV30 with TRBJ2-5; TRBD2 agrees at 7 bases. Germline CDR1 GTSNPN, CDR2 SVGIG (reference sequence). J lost 5 bases, V lost 2 bases, and 2 bases had no gene match. The CDR3 length is 12 residues. CDR3 DNA sequence: TGTGCCTGGAGTACCGGGGGGGAGACCCAGTACTTC. Protein product: CAWSTGGETQYF.

The rearrangement joins TRBV13 to TRBJ2-7; D may be TRBD1 (5 bases). The CDR3 consists of 15 residues. The V end lost 1 base, the J end lost 2 bases, and 12 bases lay between the germline ends. CDR1 is PRHDT, CDR2 FYEKMQ, per germline (reference sequence). CDR3 nucleotides: TGTGCCAGCAGCTTAGAAGGGGTGCAACCCTACGAGCAGTACTTC. Translating it yields CASSLEGVQPYEQYF.

The gene calls are TRBV5-1 and TRBJ1-4; TRBD1 is a possible D gene (5 bases). This CDR3 has 14 residues. Deletions cut 5 bases from V and 5 bases from J, with 13 bases between. CDR1 is SGHRS, CDR2 YFSETQ, per germline. DNA for the CDR3: TGCGCCAGCAGACCCGACAGACAAAATGAAAAACTGTTTTTT. Translation gives CASRPDRQNEKLFF.

The chain uses TRBV12-2 and TRBJ2-1; the table's D call, TRBD2, has no DNA check behind it. TRBV12-2 is annotated as a pseudogene. The CDR3 spans 17 residues. Here the CDR3 DNA reads TGTGCAAGTCGCTTAGCTTTGGGGACTAGCGGGGGGGATGAGCAGTTCTTC. It codes for CASRLALGTSGGDEQFF.

The rearrangement uses TRBV18 and TRBJ2-5; D call uncertain. Germline V lookup: CDR1 KGHSH, CDR2 LQKENI. The CDR3 covers 15 residues. Trimming shortened V by 6 bases and J by 4 bases, and 18 bases separated the two germline ends. Written as DNA, the CDR3 is TGTGCCAGCTCCCCAACCCGACTCTCGGGAGAGACCCAGTACTTC. This gives the protein CASSPTRLSGETQYF.

The rearrangement joins TRBV29-1 to TRBJ2-7, with 10 bases fitting TRBD2. V gave up 4 bases and J gave up 7 bases; unmatched junction bases: 16. The germline V gene has CDR1 SQVTM and CDR2 ANQGSEA. The CDR3 runs 16 residues. As DNA, the CDR3 is TGCAGCGTTGTTCTGGCCAGCGGGGGGGCGATAGGGGAGCAGTACGTC. This sequence encodes CSVVLASGGAIGEQYV.

The V and J genes are TRBV2 and TRBJ2-5; D is possibly TRBD2 (7 bases). Deletions cut 1 base from V and 5 bases from J, with 14 bases between. Germline V gene lookup returns CDR1 SNHLY and CDR2 FYNNEI. The CDR3 loop spans 15 amino acids. The CDR3 loop is CASSEDEGGPETQYF. CDR3 nucleotides: TGTGCCAGCAGTGAAGACGAGGGGGGGCCCGAGACCCAGTACTTC.

The chain carries TRBV5-6 and TRBJ2-3, with 10 bases lining up with TRBD1. Unmatched junction bases numbered 7, after V lost 4 bases and J lost 5 bases. Germline V CDR1 and CDR2: SGHDT, YYEEEE. The CDR3 length is 15 residues. The CDR3 DNA sequence: TGTGCCAGCAGCCAACGACAGGGGGCTGTAGATACGCAGTATTTT. Translating it yields CASSQRQGAVDTQYF.

V and J are TRBV7-9 and TRBJ2-5, with TRBD2 identical over 7 bases. The V and J ends lost 5 bases and 5 bases, in that order; junction bases with no gene match: 8. CDR1 is SEHNR, CDR2 FQNEAQ, per germline (reference sequence). The CDR3 has 14 amino acids. The chain's CDR3 is CASSVGGTRETQYF. The CDR3, as DNA: TGTGCCAGCAGCGTCGGGGGGACCCGTGAGACCCAGTACTTC.

J is TRBJ1-1 and V is TRBV18; D is unresolved. Germline V CDR1 and CDR2: KGHSH, LQKENI. The V and J ends lost 4 bases and 4 bases respectively, with 10 bases between them. This CDR3 contains 13 residues. CDR3 loop: CASSLGGITEAFF. CDR3 sequence (DNA): TGTGCCAGCTCACTGGGAGGAATCACTGAAGCTTTCTTT.

This rearrangement joins TRBV27 to TRBJ1-5, with 9 positions matching TRBD1. This CDR3 is 18 amino acids long. Trimming took 6 bases from V and 7 from J; bases not matched to a gene: 19. Germline V gene sequence: CDR1 MNHEY, CDR2 SMNVEV (reference sequence). For the CDR3, the DNA is TGTGCCAGCAGCTCGACAGGGGGAACCTACGAAGGATACCAGCCCCAGCATTTT. The encoded protein is CASSSTGGTYEGYQPQHF.

The V and J genes are TRBV7-9 and TRBJ2-7, with D perhaps TRBD1 (7 bases). V gave up 7 bases and J gave up 3 bases, with 16 bases separating them. CDR3 size: 14 residues. Germline V lookup: CDR1 SEHNR, CDR2 FQNEAQ (reference sequence). CDR3 amino acids: CASTFQGGGYEQYF. CDR3 DNA sequence: TGTGCCAGCACCTTCCAGGGGGGCGGCTACGAGCAGTACTTC.

This clone has only a few counts. This chain connects TRBV6-5 to TRBJ1-5; D uncertain. Trimming stripped 2 bases from V and 4 bases from J, with 12 bases between. In germline, CDR1 is MNHEY, CDR2 SVGAGI. This CDR3 comprises 15 residues. The CDR3 loop reads CASSYRGQANQPQHF. The CDR3 coding sequence is TGTGCCAGCAGTTACCGAGGGCAGGCGAATCAGCCCCAGCATTTT.